The sequence of this T cell receptor beta chain was determined in a study of shared clonotypes between healthy human individuals. Notes on the study in general: Sharing of clonotypes among donors was expected to vary with sequencing depth. Among a few donors, about 5% of naive CD4 clonotypes were found in common. On the whole, naive subsets had larger estimated richness than memory subsets had.

The CDR3 has 13 residues. Trimming left V 7 bases short and J 2 bases short, with 10 bases between. Germline V gives CDR1 MNHEY, CDR2 SMNVEV (reference sequence). CD45RA-negative memory and CD45RA+ naive subsets were split from the CD4+ cells. About this clone itself: The antigen remains unidentified.

Data came from immunoSEQ multiplex PCR; TCRdb stores just in-frame clones and leaves some out. The sample carries approximately 700,000 clones, roughly 73% recorded once. The clonotype comes from a woman under 40 in good health. The V call is TRBV27, the J call TRBJ2-3; the D gene could be TRBD1 or TRBD2 (5 bases each). The specimen sequenced was memory CD4+ T cells sorted from blood. Subset defined: CD45RA-negative fraction. CDR3 sequence reads: CASKRGDTDTQYF. The DNA for the CDR3 is TGTGCCAGCAAAAGGGGAGACACAGATACGCAGTATTTT.